This T cell receptor (beta chain) came from a study of CD8 T cells in Susac syndrome. V shed 7 bases, J shed 5 bases, and the junction held 7 bases outside the gene matches. The CDR3 has 13 amino acids. Germline-derived CDR1 and CDR2 are LNHDA and SQIVND (reference sequence). Roughly 0.45 to 1 ug RNA was reverse transcribed with random hexamers. A multiplex approach, immunoSEQ multiplex PCR, amplified TCR beta CDR3 across 54 Vbeta and 13 Jbeta. TCRdb re-analysed the immunoSEQ multiplex PCR reads in MiXCR, keeping a single row per CDR3 protein. The table lists 100,000 to 150,000 distinct CDR3 sequences, about 95% of them singletons, with around 0.12% in the top ten. This clonotype was counted a single time.

The source of this sequence is a human donor in good health. Sequenced: CD4+ T cells from PBMCs. The chain links TRBV19 to TRBJ2-5; 7 bases line up with TRBD2. CDR3 protein: CASTQRGAETQYF. The DNA of the CDR3 is TGTGCCAGTACCCAGCGGGGTGCGGAGACCCAGTACTTC.